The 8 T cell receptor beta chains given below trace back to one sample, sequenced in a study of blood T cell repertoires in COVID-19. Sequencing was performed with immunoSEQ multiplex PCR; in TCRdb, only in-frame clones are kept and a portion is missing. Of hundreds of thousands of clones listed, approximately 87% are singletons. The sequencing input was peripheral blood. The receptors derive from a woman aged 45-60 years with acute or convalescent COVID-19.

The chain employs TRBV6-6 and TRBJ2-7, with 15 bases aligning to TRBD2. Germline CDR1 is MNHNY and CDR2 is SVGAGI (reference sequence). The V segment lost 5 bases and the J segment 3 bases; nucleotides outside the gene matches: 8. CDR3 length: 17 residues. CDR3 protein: CASSLGLAGGQYYEQYF. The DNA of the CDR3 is TGTGCCAGCAGTCTTGGACTAGCGGGAGGGCAATACTACGAGCAGTACTTC.

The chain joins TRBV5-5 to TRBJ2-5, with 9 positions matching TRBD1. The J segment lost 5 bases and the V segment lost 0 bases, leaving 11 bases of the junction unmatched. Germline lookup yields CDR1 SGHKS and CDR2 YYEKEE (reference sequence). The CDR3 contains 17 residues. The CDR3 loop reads CASSLGSWTGDGETQYF. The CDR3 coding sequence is TGTGCCAGCAGCTTGGGGAGCTGGACAGGGGACGGGGAGACCCAGTACTTC.

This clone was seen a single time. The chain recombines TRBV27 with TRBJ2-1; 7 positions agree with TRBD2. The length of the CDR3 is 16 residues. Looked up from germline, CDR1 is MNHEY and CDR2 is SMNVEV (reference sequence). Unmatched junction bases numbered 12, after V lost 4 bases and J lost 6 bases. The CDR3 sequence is CASSYTRGGVGNEQFF. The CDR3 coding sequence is TGTGCCAGCAGTTATACCCGGGGAGGGGTGGGCAATGAGCAGTTCTTC.

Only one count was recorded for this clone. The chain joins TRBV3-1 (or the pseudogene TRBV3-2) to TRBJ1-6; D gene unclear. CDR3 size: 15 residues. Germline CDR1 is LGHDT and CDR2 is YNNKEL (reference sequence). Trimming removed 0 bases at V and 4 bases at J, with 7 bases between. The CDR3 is CASSQDSPYNSPLHF. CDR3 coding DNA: TGTGCCAGCAGCCAAGATAGTCCTTATAATTCACCCCTCCACTTT.

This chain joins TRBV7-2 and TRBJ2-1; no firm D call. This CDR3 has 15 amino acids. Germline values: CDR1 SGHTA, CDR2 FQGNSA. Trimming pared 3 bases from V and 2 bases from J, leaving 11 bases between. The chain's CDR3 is CASSFLGGTYNEQFF. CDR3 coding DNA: TGTGCCAGCAGCTTCCTCGGCGGTACCTACAATGAGCAGTTCTTC.

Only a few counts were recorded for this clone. The CDR3 sequence is CASSPDSDTGELFF. The CDR3 region has the DNA TGTGCCAGCTCACCGGACAGTGACACCGGGGAGCTGTTTTTT. This chain uses TRBV18 with TRBJ2-2; D perhaps matches TRBD1 (6 bases). The V gene's germline CDR1 is KGHSH and CDR2 LQKENI. V was cut by 3 bases and J by 3 bases, with 8 bases left in between. The CDR3 is 14 residues long.

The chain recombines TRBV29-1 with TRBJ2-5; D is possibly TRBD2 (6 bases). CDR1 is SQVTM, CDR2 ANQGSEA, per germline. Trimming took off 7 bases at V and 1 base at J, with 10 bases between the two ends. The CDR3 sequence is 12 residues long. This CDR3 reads CSAVGGQETQYF. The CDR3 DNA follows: TGCAGCGCCGTGGGGGGCCAAGAGACCCAGTACTTC.

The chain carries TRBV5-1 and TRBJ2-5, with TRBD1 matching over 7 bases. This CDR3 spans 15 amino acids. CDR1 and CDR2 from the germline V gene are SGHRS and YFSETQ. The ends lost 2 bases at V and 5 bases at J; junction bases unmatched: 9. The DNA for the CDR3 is TGCGCCAGCAGCTTTGATGGGGAGACAGGGGAGACCCAGTACTTC. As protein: CASSFDGETGETQYF.